The 27 T cell receptor beta chains given below trace back to one sample, sequenced in a study of shared T cell receptors in the human thymus. Profiled with immunoSEQ multiplex PCR; TCRdb holds only in-frame clones, not every one. Here the sample spans hundreds of thousands of clones, roughly 90% being singletons. This same sample was also taken into another study, of human thymus T cells.

The sample consisted of thymocytes. These receptors came from a boy under three years old with a congenital heart defect.

Of note for this clone: The junction departs from the called germline gene at one end, perhaps through a read error. Other nucleotide sequences in the sample specify the same CDR3. The chain combines TRBV27 with TRBJ2-7; D gene ambiguous. CDR3 size: 17 residues. Germline V CDR1 and CDR2: MNHEY, SMNVEV (reference sequence). CDR3 nucleotide sequence: TGTGCTAGCAGTCCCCACGGGTTGACGGAGATTACTTACGAGCAGTACTTC. This encodes CASSPHGLTEITYEQYF.

The rearrangement joins TRBV4-2 to TRBJ2-1, with 7 bases fitting TRBD1. The germline gives CDR1 LGHNA, CDR2 YNFKEQ. V was clipped by 5 bases and J by 0 bases; unmatched bases: 19. The CDR3 consists of 20 residues. The CDR3 bases are TGTGCCAGCAGCACTCTGACAGGGCGCAGTCTCCTGAGCTCCTACAATGAGCAGTTCTTC. Translation gives CASSTLTGRSLLSSYNEQFF.

This chain links TRBV11-2 with TRBJ2-5; maybe TRBD1 (5 bases). This CDR3 spans 13 amino acids. Germline V CDR1 and CDR2: SGHAT, FQNNGV. The germline V and J ends were trimmed by 3 bases and 7 bases, with 12 bases remaining between them. The CDR3 sequence: CASSFDSFGTQYF. The CDR3 DNA is TGTGCCAGCAGCTTCGACAGTTTTGGGACCCAGTACTTC. The variable domain in full, with the rest retrieved from reference TRBV11-2 and TRBJ2-5, is EAGVAQSPRYKIIEKRQSVAFWCNPISGHATLYWYQQILGQGPKLLIQFQNNGVVDDSQLPKDRFSAERLKGVDSTLKIQPAKLEDSAVYLCASSFDSFGTQYFGPGTRLLVL.

This clone was detected only once. The genes are TRBV5-1 and TRBJ2-1; 12 bases match TRBD2. CDR3 length: 18 amino acids. Germline loops: CDR1 SGHRS, CDR2 YFSETQ. V trimming: 4 bases; J trimming: 0 bases; junction bases outside the gene matches: 8. CDR3 loop: CASSPKQTSGSSYNEQFF. In DNA form, the CDR3 reads TGCGCCAGCAGCCCCAAGCAGACTAGCGGGAGCTCCTACAATGAGCAGTTCTTC.

The genes are TRBV9 and TRBJ2-1; TRBD2 matches at 12 bases. Looked up from germline, CDR1 is SGDLS and CDR2 is YYNGEE. This CDR3 comprises 17 residues. V dropped 3 bases and J dropped 5; count of bases not matched to a gene: 9. In nucleotides, the CDR3 is TGTGCCAGCAGCGCTAGCGGGAGGGCCGGAGGGGACAATGAGCAGTTCTTC. Amino acid sequence: CASSASGRAGGDNEQFF.

The chain has TRBV12-5 and TRBJ2-4; the match to TRBD1 covers 9 bases. This CDR3 region has 17 residues. The germline V gene encodes CDR1 LGHNT and CDR2 FRNRAP. Trimming cost V 1 base and J 8 bases; bases outside gene matches: 12. The DNA for the CDR3 is TGTGCTAGTGGTTTGGACGGGGACAGGGAGGACATAGACATTCAGTACTTC. Its protein product is CASGLDGDREDIDIQYF.

The chain joins TRBV9 to TRBJ2-3; TRBD1 agrees at 7 bases. Germline values: CDR1 SGDLS, CDR2 YYNGEE. V was clipped by 4 bases and J by 7 bases; unmatched bases: 6. The CDR3 totals 13 residues. The CDR3 region has the DNA TGTGCCAGCAGCCCTCGAGGGGGCCATACGCAGTATTTT. Protein sequence: CASSPRGGHTQYF.

V usage is TRBV27 and J usage is TRBJ2-3; D is possibly TRBD1 (6 bases). The CDR3 is 15 amino acids. The V gene lost 5 bases and the J gene lost 0 bases, with 12 bases spanning the gap. Germline V gene data show CDR1 as MNHEY and CDR2 as SMNVEV (reference sequence). The DNA of the CDR3 is TGTGCCAGCAGTCCCAGGGGCACTAGCACAGATACGCAGTATTTT. Its protein is CASSPRGTSTDTQYF.

This chain uses TRBV2 with TRBJ2-5, with 7 bases lining up with TRBD2. V lost 8 bases, J lost 3 bases, and 6 bases stayed unmatched. CDR1 is SNHLY and CDR2 is FYNNEI in the germline V gene. CDR3 length: 13 amino acids. CDR3 sequence: CASRTREKETQYF. CDR3 bases: TGTGCCAGCCGGACTAGGGAGAAAGAGACCCAGTACTTC.

The V and J genes are TRBV4-1 and TRBJ2-1, with 10 bases that match TRBD2. Germline lookup yields CDR1 MGHRA and CDR2 YSYEKL. This CDR3 region has 15 residues. V trimming: 3 bases; J trimming: 7 bases; junction bases outside the gene matches: 6. The CDR3 nucleotides read TGCGCCAGCAGCCAGCAAGCGGGAGGGGGGAATGAGCAGTTCTTC. This translates into CASSQQAGGGNEQFF.

V is TRBV13 and J is TRBJ2-7; no definite D call. The ends were cut back, 6 bases at V and 5 bases at J, with 8 bases in the middle. The CDR3 has 11 residues. CDR1 and CDR2 (germline): PRHDT, FYEKMQ (reference sequence). Here the CDR3 reads CASRRLDEQYF. For the CDR3, the DNA is TGTGCCAGCAGGCGCCTGGACGAGCAGTACTTC.

The chain couples TRBV6-1 to TRBJ2-5, with 10 positions matching TRBD1. Germline CDR1 reads MNHNS; CDR2 reads SASEGT. V gave up 7 bases and J gave up 4 bases; unmatched junction bases: 6. The CDR3 totals 14 residues. The CDR3 region is CASKGTGVGETQYF. The CDR3 region has the DNA TGTGCCAGCAAAGGGACAGGGGTCGGAGAGACCCAGTACTTC.

The rearrangement links TRBV27 to TRBJ2-7; TRBD2 is a possible D gene (5 bases). Germline lookup yields CDR1 MNHEY and CDR2 SMNVEV (reference sequence). Trimming removed 4 bases from V and 7 bases from J, with 14 bases in between. The CDR3 consists of 13 residues. The CDR3 DNA is TGTGCCAGCAGTTCCGATCGGGGAGCGGAGCAGTACTTC. It translates to CASSSDRGAEQYF.

CDR3 nucleotide sequence: TGCGCCAGCAGCCAACAGGGAGCGGGAGGGCCTATAGAATACGAGCAGTACTTC. Protein product: CASSQQGAGGPIEYEQYF. This sequence joins TRBV4-1 and TRBJ2-7; 10 bases match TRBD2. Germline CDR1 MGHRA, CDR2 YSYEKL. J was trimmed by 4 bases and V by 2 bases; bases with no gene match: 14. The CDR3 is 18 residues long.

The V call is TRBV25-1, the J call TRBJ1-4, with D tentatively TRBD1 (5 bases). Germline V CDR1 and CDR2: MGHDK, SYGVNS. Between the trimmed V and J ends, which lost 8 bases and 1 base, there was a span of 14 bases. The CDR3 runs to 15 residues. The DNA for the CDR3 is TGTGCCAGCCGCAGCCTCACAGGAACTAATGAAAAACTGTTTTTT. Translating it yields CASRSLTGTNEKLFF.

The chain recombines TRBV10-2 with TRBJ2-1, with 9 bases matching TRBD2. V dropped 10 bases and J dropped 4; count of bases not matched to a gene: 11. The CDR3 runs 15 residues. The germline V gene has CDR1 WSHSY and CDR2 SAAADI. The CDR3 sequence is CATRAGGPSYNEQFF. The CDR3 bases are TGCGCCACCCGCGCGGGAGGGCCGTCATACAATGAGCAGTTCTTC.

The chain combines TRBV30 with TRBJ2-7; TRBD2 agrees at 7 bases. Looked up from germline, CDR1 is GTSNPN and CDR2 is SVGIG (reference sequence). Trimming removed 5 bases from V and 5 bases from J; junction bases left unmatched: 6. The CDR3 runs to 12 residues. The CDR3, as DNA: TGTGCCTGGGGGACTAATCGGGACGAGCAGTACTTC. Encoded protein: CAWGTNRDEQYF.

The genes are TRBV10-3 and TRBJ2-7; 7 nucleotides line up with TRBD2. This CDR3 has 16 residues. CDR1 is ENHRY, CDR2 SYGVKD, per germline. Germline trimming cut 3 bases from V and 3 bases from J; bases unmatched to any gene: 11. This CDR3 is CAISEGGRGPGYEQYF. In DNA form, the CDR3 reads TGTGCCATCAGTGAAGGTGGGAGGGGCCCGGGCTACGAGCAGTACTTC.

This rearrangement joins TRBV5-1 to TRBJ1-5; 8 bases fit TRBD1. The germline gives CDR1 SGHRS, CDR2 YFSETQ. Trimming took 4 bases from V and 4 from J; bases not matched to a gene: 13. The CDR3 length is 17 residues. CDR3 residues: CASSPGPTGEGNQPQHF. CDR3 coding DNA: TGCGCCAGCAGCCCGGGGCCGACAGGGGAAGGGAATCAGCCCCAGCATTTT.

The chain carries TRBV2 and TRBJ1-2; the D gene is possibly TRBD1 (5 bases). Per germline, CDR1 SNHLY and CDR2 FYNNEI. Trimming stripped 7 bases from V and 5 bases from J, with 14 bases between. The CDR3 runs 13 residues. The CDR3 DNA is TGTGCCAGCAATTTAGGGGTAGAGTATGGCTACACCTTC. Translation: CASNLGVEYGYTF.

J is TRBJ1-5 and V is TRBV7-8; TRBD1 agrees at 8 bases. Trimming removed 7 bases from V and 6 bases from J; junction bases left unmatched: 14. This CDR3 region has 16 residues. Germline V gene sequence: CDR1 SGHVS, CDR2 FQNEAQ. The CDR3 is CASTPGQVPKGQPQHF. The CDR3 DNA sequence: TGTGCCAGCACCCCGGGACAGGTCCCAAAGGGTCAGCCCCAGCATTTT.

The chain joins TRBV5-5 to TRBJ2-7; 7 bases agree with TRBD1. J lost 3 bases, V lost 4 bases, and 10 bases had no gene match. The CDR3 runs 15 residues. The germline V gene has CDR1 SGHKS and CDR2 YYEKEE (reference sequence). CDR3 nucleotide sequence: TGTGCCAGCAGCCCCCCGGGACAGTCGGGCTACGAGCAGTACTTC. The encoded protein is CASSPPGQSGYEQYF.

The J gene is TRBJ1-1, the V gene TRBV28; 8 bases are a match to TRBD1. V was pared by 8 bases and J by 4 bases, with 15 bases of the junction left unmatched. Germline V gives CDR1 MDHEN, CDR2 SYDVKM. The CDR3 has 16 residues. CDR3 sequence (DNA): TGTGCCAGCGGACCGGACAGGGTCGGGTTGGTCACTGAAGCTTTCTTT. As protein: CASGPDRVGLVTEAFF.

The chain carries TRBV13 and TRBJ1-4; 7 nucleotides match TRBD1. Germline V gene data show CDR1 as PRHDT and CDR2 as FYEKMQ (reference sequence). Trimming at V came to 6 bases and at J to 8 bases, leaving 12 bases not matched to a gene. The CDR3 is 15 residues long. CDR3 bases: TGTGCCAGCAGTAACCTAGGAACAGGGGACGAAAAACTGTTTTTT. It translates to CASSNLGTGDEKLFF.

This clone has a single count. This rearrangement joins TRBV9 to TRBJ2-7, with 10 positions matching TRBD2. The CDR3 runs 14 residues. V shed 6 bases, J shed 7 bases, and the junction held 10 bases outside the gene matches. Germline V gene lookup returns CDR1 SGDLS and CDR2 YYNGEE. This CDR3 reads CASNPSGRPGEQYF. The CDR3 nucleotides read TGTGCCAGCAACCCTAGCGGGAGACCAGGAGAGCAGTACTTC.

The rearrangement links TRBV5-1 to TRBJ2-7; maybe TRBD1 (6 bases). The CDR3 runs to 13 residues. The V end lost 2 bases, the J end lost 5 bases, and 11 bases lay between the germline ends. Germline assignment: CDR1 SGHRS and CDR2 YFSETQ. DNA for the CDR3: TGCGCCAGCAGCTTACAGGGCCACGACGAGCAGTACTTC. It specifies CASSLQGHDEQYF.

This clone was observed a single time. The rearrangement uses TRBV5-1 and TRBJ1-1; a possible D gene is TRBD1 (6 bases). Trimming left V 0 bases short and J 0 bases short, with 9 bases between. Germline CDR1 is SGHRS and CDR2 is YFSETQ. The CDR3 runs 15 residues. The CDR3 loop reads CASSLEQGLNTEAFF. The CDR3 region has the DNA TGCGCCAGCAGCTTGGAACAGGGATTGAACACTGAAGCTTTCTTT.